A selection of T cell receptor beta chains follows, all from one sample in a study of blood T cell repertoires in COVID-19. Profiled with immunoSEQ multiplex PCR; TCRdb holds only in-frame clones, not every one. The data show 250,000 to 300,000 clones, 80% to 90% seen once. Sequenced sample: PBMCs or T cells enriched from blood (not recorded which). The source of these receptors is a woman between 45 and 60 years old who had recovered from COVID-19. The CDR3 runs from the conserved cysteine through the conserved F or W. The D gene is left open where the match is weak. The listing skips clone size in some rows; elsewhere it reads once, few, many or a size class.

NA | TRBJ2-5 | TRBV15 | NA | CATSRDWRVVEETQYF | TGTGCCACCAGCAGAGATTGGCGGGTGGTCGAGGAGACCCAGTACTTC
TRBD1 | TRBJ1-2 | TRBV2 | NA | CASGRDRGLDYGYTF | TGTGCCAGCGGAAGGGACAGGGGGCTTGACTATGGCTACACCTTC
TRBD1 | TRBJ1-2 | TRBV7-6 | NA | CASSLGQGALINYGYTF | TGTGCCAGCAGCCTGGGACAGGGGGCATTAATTAACTATGGCTACACCTTC
TRBD1 | TRBJ2-7 | TRBV20-1 | NA | CSADRAYEQYF | TGCAGTGCTGACAGGGCCTACGAGCAGTACTTC
NA | TRBJ1-1 | TRBV5-4 | NA | CASSPQKGDTEAFF | TGTGCCAGCAGCCCCCAGAAAGGGGACACTGAAGCTTTCTTT
NA | TRBJ2-5 | TRBV5-4 | NA | CASSFPGQETQYF | TGTGCCAGCAGCTTTCCGGGCCAAGAGACCCAGTACTTC
NA | TRBJ2-7 | TRBV12-3/TRBV12-4 | NA | CASSPDRYEQYF | TGTGCCAGCAGCCCGGACAGATACGAGCAGTACTTC
TRBD2 | TRBJ2-5 | TRBV5-1 | NA | CASSLVLAGQETQYF | TGCGCCAGCAGCTTGGTTCTAGCGGGACAAGAGACCCAGTACTTC
TRBD1 | TRBJ1-1 | TRBV19 | NA | CASSIRGGLPNTEAFF | TGTGCCAGTAGTATAAGAGGGGGCTTACCAAACACTGAAGCTTTCTTT
NA | TRBJ2-1 | TRBV28 | once | CASSLAGPYWEEQFF | TGTGCCAGCAGTTTAGCGGGACCCTACTGGGAGGAGCAGTTCTTC
TRBD1 | TRBJ1-2 | TRBV28 | NA | CASTVTGRGYTF | TGTGCCAGCACTGTGACAGGGCGAGGCTACACCTTC
NA | TRBJ1-1 | TRBV2 | NA | CASSEATGMNTEAFF | TGTGCCAGCAGTGAAGCAACGGGAATGAACACTGAAGCTTTCTTT
NA | TRBJ1-6 | TRBV9 | few | CASSVAGPESPLHF | TGTGCCAGCAGCGTAGCTGGGCCGGAATCACCCCTCCACTTT
TRBD1 | TRBJ2-1 | TRBV3-1/TRBV3-2 | NA | CASSRQGVWLPEQFF | TGTGCCAGCAGCCGCCAGGGGGTCTGGCTACCTGAGCAGTTCTTC
TRBD1 | TRBJ1-1 | TRBV5-1 | NA | CASRRQGDTEAFF | TGCGCCAGCAGGCGACAGGGGGACACTGAAGCTTTCTTT
NA | TRBJ2-3 | TRBV7-9 | NA | CASSLGGTGLTNTQYF | TGTGCCAGCAGCTTAGGCGGCACAGGGCTTACTAATACGCAGTATTTT
NA | TRBJ1-1 | TRBV6-5 | once | CASTILPGPTEAFF | TGTGCCAGCACCATTCTGCCAGGGCCCACTGAAGCTTTCTTT
TRBD1 | TRBJ2-7 | TRBV6-5 | NA | CASIIRQGHYEQYF | TGTGCCAGCATTATAAGACAGGGGCACTACGAGCAGTACTTC
NA | TRBJ2-7 | TRBV18 | NA | CASSPPYSFYEQYF | TGTGCCAGCTCACCACCGTACAGCTTCTACGAGCAGTACTTC
TRBD2 | TRBJ2-1 | TRBV6-6 | NA | CASRPTGTSGRNEQFF | TGTGCCAGCAGGCCCACCGGGACTAGCGGGAGGAATGAGCAGTTCTTC
TRBD2 | TRBJ2-2 | TRBV5-6 | NA | CASSPRLAGGPGELFF | TGTGCCAGCAGCCCCCGACTAGCGGGAGGGCCCGGGGAGCTGTTTTTT
TRBD1 | TRBJ1-4 | TRBV6-1 | NA | CASSEVLGQFNEKLFF | TGTGCCAGCAGTGAAGTCTTGGGACAGTTTAATGAAAAACTGTTTTTT
TRBD1 | TRBJ1-4 | TRBV3-1/TRBV3-2 | NA | CASSLLGTVNNEKLFF | TGTGCCAGCAGCCTACTAGGGACAGTTAATAATGAAAAACTGTTTTTT
TRBD1 | TRBJ2-1 | TRBV7-9 | NA | CASSPQGAGEQFF | TGTGCCAGCAGCCCACAGGGGGCAGGTGAGCAGTTCTTC
TRBD1 | TRBJ2-1 | TRBV19 | NA | CASRGQGASEQFF | TGTGCCAGTAGGGGACAGGGGGCTTCTGAGCAGTTCTTC
TRBD2 | TRBJ2-6 | TRBV27 | NA | CASSLSGRAVLAGANVLTF | TGTGCCAGCAGTTTATCCGGGAGGGCCGTTTTGGCTGGGGCCAACGTCCTGACTTTC
NA | TRBJ2-7 | TRBV4-1 | NA | CASSQSIPYEQYF | TGCGCCAGCAGCCAGTCTATCCCCTACGAGCAGTACTTC